In its sample, the clone carrying this T cell receptor beta chain was seen many times. Its antigen is unidentified. The germline gives CDR1 SGHRS, CDR2 YFSETQ. The ends were cut back, 0 bases at V and 5 bases at J, with 8 bases in the middle. This CDR3 is built from 13 residues. For the unsorted libraries, 2 million PBMCs stored at -80 C served as input. The data belong to a study of neurological immune-mediated disorders. The cDNA came from 5'RACE with 10-nucleotide random UMIs. A single record per CDR3 protein comes from TCRdb applying MiXCR to the 5' RACE reads. The repertoire holds tens of thousands of distinct CDR3 sequences, with approximately 4.5% as singletons. Study-wide points: The absence of shared CDR3 amino acid sequences among expanded clones across subjects suggests private repertoires in all groups. While HTLV-1-associated myelopathy showed the greatest TCR clonal expansion, multiple sclerosis showed the least, falling below healthy controls.

This sequence was found in a man between 18 and 29 years old in good health. Source material: PBMCs. V and J are TRBV5-1 and TRBJ1-1, with D perhaps TRBD1 (5 bases). The CDR3, as DNA: TGCGCCAGCAGCTTGGCCCCAGGGACTGAAGCTTTCTTT. Protein product: CASSLAPGTEAFF.